Below are 29 T cell receptor beta chains sequenced from a single sample in a study of cytomegalovirus exposure and HLA in healthy donors. A multiplex PCR was run with 60 Vbeta primers and 13 Jbeta primers. Data came from immunoSEQ multiplex PCR; TCRdb stores just in-frame clones and leaves some out. The sample has some 72,000 clones. Sequencing input: PBMCs. The source of these receptors is a man aged 30 to 39 in good health and CMV-seronegative.

The J gene is TRBJ2-1, the V gene TRBV5-1; D perhaps matches TRBD1 (5 bases). The CDR3 totals 16 residues. V shed 3 bases and J shed 0 bases, with 13 bases lying between them. CDR1 and CDR2 (germline): SGHRS, YFSETQ. The DNA for the CDR3 is TGCGCCAGCAGCTGGGGCGCGACATTCTCCTACAATGAGCAGTTCTTC. The encoded protein is CASSWGATFSYNEQFF.

The chain links TRBV19 to TRBJ2-4; TRBD1 might be the D (6 bases). The V and J ends lost 2 bases and 6 bases respectively, with 11 bases between them. In germline, CDR1 is LNHDA, CDR2 SQIVND (reference sequence). CDR3 length: 14 amino acids. CDR3 loop: CASSIQGRANIQYF. Here the CDR3 DNA reads TGTGCCAGTAGTATACAGGGGAGAGCAAACATTCAGTACTTC.

This chain connects TRBV29-1 to TRBJ2-7; 9 bases are shared with TRBD1. The V gene's germline CDR1 is SQVTM and CDR2 ANQGSEA. Losses at the gene ends were 6 bases for V and 2 bases for J; bases not matched to a gene: 8. CDR3 length equals 14 residues. CDR3 region: CSVQTGGTTYEQYF. For the CDR3, the DNA is TGCAGCGTCCAAACAGGGGGCACCACCTACGAGCAGTACTTC.

V is TRBV4-1 and J is TRBJ1-3; D unresolved. The germline V gene encodes CDR1 MGHRA and CDR2 YSYEKL. Trimming removed 3 bases at V and 2 bases at J, with 11 bases between. This CDR3 is built from 15 residues. CDR3 sequence reads: CASSHGVFTGNTIYF. CDR3 in DNA: TGCGCCAGCAGCCACGGTGTATTTACTGGAAACACCATATATTTT.

The chain uses TRBV29-1 and TRBJ1-3; 10 nucleotides agree with TRBD1. Germline values: CDR1 SQVTM, CDR2 ANQGSEA. This CDR3 contains 12 residues. The junction had 4 bases not matched to a gene; V was cut back by 7 bases and J by 7 bases. The CDR3 DNA is TGCAGCGGAGGGACAGGGGATAACACCATATATTTT. Protein product: CSGGTGDNTIYF.

The genes are TRBV19 and TRBJ2-1; TRBD1 matches at 7 bases. V was clipped by 3 bases and J by 7 bases; unmatched bases: 9. Per the germline V gene, CDR1 is LNHDA and CDR2 is SQIVND (reference sequence). This CDR3 has 15 residues. For the CDR3, the DNA is TGTGCCAGTAGTATGGAGCAGGGGGTAAGGAATGAGCAGTTCTTC. This encodes CASSMEQGVRNEQFF.

The chain combines TRBV6-1 with TRBJ2-4; D gene ambiguous. The CDR3 has 15 amino acids. CDR1 MNHNS and CDR2 SASEGT come from the germline V gene. V lost 7 bases and J lost 0, with 13 bases in between. Here the CDR3 reads CASTFFEIAKNIQYF. Here the CDR3 DNA reads TGTGCCAGCACATTTTTTGAGATAGCCAAAAACATTCAGTACTTC.

DNA of the CDR3: TGTGCCAGCAGCCTCTGGAGGGAAGCTTTCTTT. It yields the protein CASSLWREAFF. The V gene is TRBV11-3, the J gene TRBJ1-1; no clear D. Germline lookup yields CDR1 SGHNT and CDR2 YENEEA. This CDR3 contains 11 residues. Trimming left V 5 bases short and J 8 bases short, with 9 bases between.

This sequence joins TRBV6-1 and TRBJ2-5, with D maybe TRBD2 (5 bases). The CDR3 sequence is 15 residues long. The germline CDR1 and CDR2 sequences are MNHNS and SASEGT. The V end was cut by 6 bases, the J end by 3 bases, with 17 bases between. In nucleotides, the CDR3 is TGTGCCAGCAGGCTCCTCCGGGCGGGTGAAGAGACCCAGTACTTC. Translated: CASRLLRAGEETQYF.

This sequence joins TRBV7-3 and TRBJ2-7, with a weak D call TRBD2 (7 bases). Trimming took off 1 base at V and 5 bases at J, with 15 bases between the two ends. Germline CDR1 reads SGHTA; CDR2 reads FQGTGA. CDR3 length equals 15 residues. The CDR3 sequence is CASSLRGGGLDEQYF. In DNA form, the CDR3 reads TGTGCCAGCAGCTTAAGGGGCGGGGGCCTCGACGAGCAGTACTTC. Based on the CDR3 plus reference TRBV7-3 and TRBJ2-7, the full variable domain is GAGVSQTPSNKVTEKGKYVELRCDPISGHTALYWYRQSLGQGPEFLIYFQGTGAADDSGLPNDRFFAVRPEGSVSTLKIQRTERGDSAVYLCASSLRGGGLDEQYFGPGTRLTVT.

V and J are TRBV7-8 and TRBJ1-1; D remains unclear. The CDR3 covers 13 residues. V was clipped by 5 bases and J by 4 bases, with 11 bases between them. Germline V gene sequence: CDR1 SGHVS, CDR2 FQNEAQ. The CDR3 sequence: CASSPQAGTEAFF. The CDR3 coding sequence is TGTGCCAGCAGCCCCCAAGCGGGCACTGAAGCTTTCTTT.

V and J are TRBV6-5 and TRBJ1-1, with D possibly being TRBD1 (6 bases). This CDR3 is 15 amino acids long. V shed 4 bases and J shed 6 bases, with 18 bases lying between them. Germline V gene sequence: CDR1 MNHEY, CDR2 SVGAGI. The CDR3 region is CASSFLFTGRAEAFF. DNA of the CDR3: TGTGCCAGCAGTTTCCTTTTTACAGGGAGGGCTGAAGCTTTCTTT.

This chain joins TRBV9 and TRBJ2-5; D remains unclear. The CDR3 is made up of 14 amino acids. Germline V gives CDR1 SGDLS, CDR2 YYNGEE. V shed 0 bases and J shed 2 bases, with 8 bases lying between them. Written as DNA, the CDR3 is TGTGCCAGCAGCGTAGGTCCACTACAAGAGACCCAGTACTTC. The encoded protein is CASSVGPLQETQYF.

The chain carries TRBV7-3 and TRBJ2-3, with D hard to call. The CDR3 loop spans 12 amino acids. Germline lookup yields CDR1 SGHTA and CDR2 FQGTGA. Trimming cost V 5 bases and J 6 bases, with 9 bases left between them. This chain's CDR3 is CASSTPLDTQYF. In DNA form, the CDR3 reads TGTGCCAGCAGCACTCCCCTGGATACGCAGTATTTT.

This rearrangement joins TRBV7-9 to TRBJ1-1; D is undetermined. Germline-derived CDR1 and CDR2 are SEHNR and FQNEAQ (reference sequence). This CDR3 contains 12 residues. The ends were cut back, 2 bases at V and 10 bases at J, with 11 bases in the middle. Here the CDR3 DNA reads TGTGCCAGCAGCTTAAAGGCGGGCCGAGCTTTCTTT. Protein: CASSLKAGRAFF.

The V and J genes are TRBV9 and TRBJ1-3; 7 bases fit TRBD1. CDR1 is SGDLS, CDR2 YYNGEE, per germline. V shed 3 bases, J shed 0 bases, and the junction held 6 bases outside the gene matches. This CDR3 region has 16 residues. CDR3 nucleotides: TGTGCCAGCAGCGAGGGGGACAGCCACTCTGGAAACACCATATATTTT. Translation gives CASSEGDSHSGNTIYF.

The chain has TRBV6-1 and TRBJ2-7, with 8 bases aligning to TRBD1. Trimming removed 4 bases from V and 5 bases from J; junction bases left unmatched: 13. Germline values: CDR1 MNHNS, CDR2 SASEGT. The CDR3 runs 16 residues. The CDR3 is CASSVPRWQGADEQYF. The CDR3 bases are TGTGCCAGCAGTGTACCGAGGTGGCAGGGGGCTGACGAGCAGTACTTC.

J is TRBJ2-3 and V is TRBV4-2; 13 nucleotides match TRBD2. Trimming removed 4 bases from V and 2 bases from J; junction bases left unmatched: 3. Germline values: CDR1 LGHNA, CDR2 YNFKEQ. The length of the CDR3 is 16 residues. The CDR3 DNA sequence: TGTGCCAGCAGCCCGGGACTAGCGGGGAACACAGATACGCAGTATTTT. It specifies CASSPGLAGNTDTQYF.

For the CDR3, the DNA is TGTGCCAGCGGGGAGACAGGGGGCCCCTACGAGCAGTACTTC. Protein: CASGETGGPYEQYF. This chain joins TRBV6-1 and TRBJ2-7, with TRBD1 matching over 10 bases. The CDR3 runs to 14 residues. Germline V CDR1 and CDR2: MNHNS, SASEGT. The V segment lost 8 bases and the J segment 2 bases; nucleotides outside the gene matches: 6.

The rearrangement links TRBV11-2 to TRBJ1-2; 8 positions agree with TRBD1. The V and J ends lost 3 bases and 8 bases, in that order; junction bases with no gene match: 5. Germline lookup yields CDR1 SGHAT and CDR2 FQNNGV. This CDR3 is 13 amino acids long. CDR3 sequence (DNA): TGTGCCAGCAGCTTTGCAGGGGGCCTAGGCTACACCTTC. Protein product: CASSFAGGLGYTF.

V and J are TRBV7-9 and TRBJ2-2; 9 nucleotides align to TRBD1. Losses at the gene ends were 9 bases for V and 6 bases for J; bases not matched to a gene: 14. CDR1 and CDR2 from the germline V gene are SEHNR and FQNEAQ (reference sequence). This CDR3 contains 16 residues. The CDR3: CASKPAGTGIAGELFF. The CDR3 DNA follows: TGTGCCAGTAAACCGGCCGGGACAGGGATCGCCGGGGAGCTGTTTTTT.

This chain joins TRBV10-3 and TRBJ1-3, with 7 nucleotides matching TRBD1. V was pared by 10 bases and J by 0 bases, with 3 bases of the junction left unmatched. CDR1 and CDR2 from the germline V gene are ENHRY and SYGVKD. The CDR3 consists of 13 residues. The CDR3 coding sequence is TGTGCCACCGGGACAGACTCTGGAAACACCATATATTTT. It specifies CATGTDSGNTIYF.

The chain has TRBV5-1 and TRBJ2-3, with 10 bases fitting TRBD2. Trimming at V came to 0 bases and at J to 5 bases, leaving 3 bases not matched to a gene. Germline V CDR1 and CDR2: SGHRS, YFSETQ. The CDR3 spans 15 residues. The CDR3 region has the DNA TGCGCCAGCAGCTTGGAAGCTAGCGGGGGAGATACGCAGTATTTT. It encodes CASSLEASGGDTQYF.

The chain joins TRBV7-8 to TRBJ2-3; 11 bases are a match to TRBD2. V was clipped by 3 bases and J by 2 bases; unmatched bases: 4. Germline V gene lookup returns CDR1 SGHVS and CDR2 FQNEAQ. The CDR3 is made up of 16 amino acids. As DNA, the CDR3 is TGTGCCAGCAGCTTGCGACTAGCGGGGTTCACAGATACGCAGTATTTT. It codes for CASSLRLAGFTDTQYF.

The chain is built from TRBV1 and TRBJ2-5; whether TRBD1, the table's D call, matches the DNA was not checked. TRBV1 is described as a pseudogene. The length of the CDR3 is 17 residues. The CDR3 DNA is TGCACCAGCAGCCAAGTCCCGACAGGGAGAGGTCAAGAGACCCAGTACTTC. Translation: CTSSQVPTGRGQETQYF.

Written as DNA, the CDR3 is TGTGCCAGCTCACCTGCTATTTCCTACGAGCAGTACTTC. Its protein product is CASSPAISYEQYF. This chain joins TRBV18 and TRBJ2-7; no reliable D call. V was pared by 3 bases and J by 1 base, with 7 bases between. CDR1 is KGHSH and CDR2 is LQKENI in the germline V gene. This CDR3 has 13 residues.

The V call is TRBV10-3, the J call TRBJ1-5; D remains unclear. The CDR3 has 14 residues. V was trimmed by 4 bases and J by 4 bases, leaving 11 bases between them. CDR1 is ENHRY and CDR2 is SYGVKD in the germline V gene. The CDR3 is CAISGGQINQPQHF. The CDR3 coding sequence is TGTGCCATCAGTGGCGGCCAGATTAATCAGCCCCAGCATTTT.

The J gene is TRBJ2-7, the V gene TRBV12-5, with 8 bases matching TRBD1. The CDR3 contains 15 residues. Germline-derived CDR1 and CDR2 are LGHNT and FRNRAP. The J segment lost 4 bases and the V segment lost 0 bases, leaving 5 bases of the junction unmatched. The CDR3 spells CASGLVYRGRYEQYF. The CDR3 DNA is TGTGCTAGTGGTTTGGTATACAGGGGGAGGTACGAGCAGTACTTC.

The gene calls are TRBV11-1 and TRBJ2-3, with D hard to call. The CDR3 is 16 amino acids. Germline CDR1 reads SGHAT; CDR2 reads FQDESV (reference sequence). V was pared by 0 bases and J by 2 bases, with 12 bases between. The CDR3 nucleotides read TGTGCCAGCAGCTTAGCCCCCGGTGCTCTCACAGATACGCAGTATTTT. Translation: CASSLAPGALTDTQYF. The full variable domain, in which reference TRBV11-1 and TRBJ2-3 provide the parts outside the CDR3, is EAEVAQSPRYKITEKSQAVAFWCDPISGHATLYWYRQILGQGPELLVQFQDESVVDDSQLPKDRFSAERLKGVDSTLKIQPAELGDSAMYLCASSLAPGALTDTQYFGPGTRLTVL.